This TCR beta chain was documented in a study of T cell responses to AZD1222 COVID-19 vaccine. Germline V CDR1 and CDR2: SGHRS, YFSETQ. V gave up 0 bases and J gave up 7 bases, with 11 bases separating them. The CDR3 is 13 amino acids. TCRdb's table, derived via immunoSEQ multiplex PCR, lists solely in-frame clones and lacks some. The sample consists of approximately 44,000 clones, 80% of them appearing once. The V gene is TRBV5-1, the J gene TRBJ2-7; D is unresolved. This TCR was sampled from an adult in good health. The starting material was peripheral blood, obtained on day 0 of AZD1222 vaccination. CDR3 residues: CASSLGSGGEQYF. CDR3 nucleotides: TGCGCCAGCAGCTTGGGGTCGGGTGGTGAGCAGTACTTC.